This TCR beta chain was retrieved from a study of T cell repertoires in cytomegalovirus infection. Study overall: Evidence of both CMV infection and a matching HLA type came from public TCR beta signatures. Findings of the study overall: CMV carriers with the relevant HLA were identified by cumulative public TCR beta family frequency. The response measured ex vivo was dominated by TCR beta clonotypes (HLA-C-restricted and CMV-specific).

Notes on this clonotype: Its cognate antigen is unknown. One end of the junction fails to match germline, which may point to a read error.

CDR3 length: 14 residues. TCRdb called the reads again in MiXCR, with one record for every CDR3 protein. The table has around 740,000 distinct CDR3 sequences, roughly 36% seen once; the top ten hold 2.8%. The sample taken for sequencing was PBMCs. This TCR was recovered from a human donor in good health (CMV status not recorded). Some clones in this sample may be carry-over from other donors' samples. V is TRBV12-3 or TRBV12-4 and J is TRBJ2-1, with D tentatively TRBD2 (5 bases). CDR3 protein: CASRLRESYNEQFF. As DNA, the CDR3 is TGTGCCAGCCGTTTACGGGAATCCTACAATGAGCAGTTCTTC.